The 4 T cell receptor beta chains in this list originate from one sample, sequenced in a study of beta chain features in type 1 diabetes. Expressed TCRB transcripts were sequenced, since all the RNA that had been isolated was reverse transcribed. Some clones are missing from TCRdb's copy, which holds only in-frame ones; the method was immunoSEQ multiplex PCR. The sample shows 200,000 to 300,000 clones, about 63% of them seen only once. Sequencing input: naive CD4+ T cells from blood. The source of these receptors is a man in his thirties or forties in good health.

This clone was seen a few times. The J gene is TRBJ2-7, the V gene TRBV29-1; TRBD2 matches at 7 bases. Germline V gene data show CDR1 as SQVTM and CDR2 as ANQGSEA. The CDR3 covers 13 residues. Trimming removed 5 bases from V and 2 bases from J; junction bases left unmatched: 6. Here the CDR3 DNA reads TGCAGCGTTTGGCTAGCGGACACCTACGAGCAGTACTTC. Protein: CSVWLADTYEQYF.

This clone was found a few times. The DNA of the CDR3 is TGCGCCAGCAGCCAGCAATCTCCCGGGACTAGTACAGATACGCAGTATTTT. Its translation: CASSQQSPGTSTDTQYF. The gene calls are TRBV4-3 and TRBJ2-3, with 8 nucleotides matching TRBD2. The trim removed 3 bases at V and 3 bases at J, leaving 11 bases unmatched. The CDR3 is 17 amino acids. Germline-derived CDR1 and CDR2 are LGHNA and YSLEER.

The CDR3 nucleotides are TGTGCCAGTTCAAGCGGGGGGCGCTACAATGAGCAGTTCTTC. Its protein is CASSSGGRYNEQFF. The gene calls are TRBV19 and TRBJ2-1, with TRBD2 matching over 9 bases. The CDR3 extends over 14 amino acids. V lost 8 bases to trimming and J lost 3 bases; unmatched junction nucleotides: 5. The germline V gene encodes CDR1 LNHDA and CDR2 SQIVND (reference sequence).

The chain has TRBV4-1 and TRBJ2-5; TRBD2 agrees at 11 bases. The V gene's germline CDR1 is MGHRA and CDR2 YSYEKL. This CDR3 has 16 residues. The trim removed 4 bases at V and 6 bases at J, leaving 10 bases unmatched. The CDR3 region has the DNA TGCGCCAGCAGCCCACTAGCGGGGGCCAAGGAAAAGACCCAGTACTTC. It specifies CASSPLAGAKEKTQYF.